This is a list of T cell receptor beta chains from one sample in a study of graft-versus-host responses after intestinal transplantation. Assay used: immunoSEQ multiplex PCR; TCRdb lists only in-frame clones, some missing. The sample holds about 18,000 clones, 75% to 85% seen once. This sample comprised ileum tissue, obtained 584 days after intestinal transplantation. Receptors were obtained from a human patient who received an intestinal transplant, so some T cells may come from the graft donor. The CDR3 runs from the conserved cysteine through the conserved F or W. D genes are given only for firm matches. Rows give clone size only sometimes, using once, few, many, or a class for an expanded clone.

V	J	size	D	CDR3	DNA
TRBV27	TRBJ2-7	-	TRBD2	CASSPKMGLPVYEQYF	TGTGCCAGCAGTCCCAAGATGGGACTACCCGTCTACGAGCAGTACTTC
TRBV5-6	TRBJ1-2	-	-	CASSLVGINYGYTF	TGTGCCAGCAGCTTGGTGGGGATTAACTATGGCTACACCTTC
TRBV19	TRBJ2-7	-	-	CASSRNGAYEQYF	TGTGCCAGTAGTAGGAACGGAGCTTACGAGCAGTACTTC
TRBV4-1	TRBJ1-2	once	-	CASSCYDQNRKTYGYTF	TGCGCCAGCAGCTGTTATGACCAGAACCGAAAGACCTATGGCTACACCTTC
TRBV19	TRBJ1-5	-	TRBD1	CASRKNRGYSNQPQHF	TGTGCCAGTAGAAAGAACAGGGGGTATAGCAATCAGCCCCAGCATTTT
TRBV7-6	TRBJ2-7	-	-	CASSLAAGNLGYEQYF	TGTGCCAGCAGCTTAGCGGCGGGAAACCTGGGCTACGAGCAGTACTTC
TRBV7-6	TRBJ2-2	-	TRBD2	CASSPRTSGGAGTGELFF	TGTGCCAGCAGCCCCCGGACTAGCGGGGGGGCTGGCACCGGGGAGCTGTTTTTT
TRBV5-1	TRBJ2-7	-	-	CASSLQGLEQYF	TGCGCCAGCAGCTTGCAAGGTCTTGAGCAGTACTTC
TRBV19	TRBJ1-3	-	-	CATGQGNTIYF	TGTGCCACCGGACAGGGAAACACCATATATTTT
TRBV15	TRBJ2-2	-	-	CATSATTSNTGELFF	TGTGCCACCAGCGCGACAACCTCGAACACCGGGGAGCTGTTTTTT
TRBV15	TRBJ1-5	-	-	CATSREAQGYQPQHF	TGTGCCACCAGCAGAGAAGCACAGGGTTATCAGCCCCAGCATTTT
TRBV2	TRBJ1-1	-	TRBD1	CASSDRGPYTEAFF	TGTGCCAGCAGTGACAGGGGGCCCTACACTGAAGCTTTCTTT
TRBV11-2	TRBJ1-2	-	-	CASSLLQATWGYGYTF	TGTGCCAGCAGCTTATTGCAGGCTACATGGGGCTATGGCTACACCTTC
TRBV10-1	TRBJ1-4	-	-	CASSEDQYNEKLFF	TGCGCCAGCAGTGAGGACCAGTACAATGAAAAACTGTTTTTT
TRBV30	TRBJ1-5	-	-	CAWSRQAIQPQHF	TGTGCCTGGAGTAGGCAGGCAATTCAGCCCCAGCATTTT
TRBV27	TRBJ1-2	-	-	CASSPLGGEYGYTF	TGTGCCAGCAGTCCCCTGGGAGGCGAATATGGCTACACCTTC
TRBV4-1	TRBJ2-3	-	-	CASSPAGTRTDTQYF	TGCGCCAGCAGCCCCGCCGGGACGAGAACAGATACGCAGTATTTT
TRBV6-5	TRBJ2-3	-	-	CASSYSSSVDTQYF	TGTGCCAGCAGTTACTCGTCTAGCGTAGATACGCAGTATTTT
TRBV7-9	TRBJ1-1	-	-	CASSFNPNTEAFF	TGTGCCAGCAGCTTTAATCCCAACACTGAAGCTTTCTTT
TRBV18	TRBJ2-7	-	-	CASSPTAYEQYF	TGTGCCAGCTCACCGACAGCCTACGAGCAGTACTTC
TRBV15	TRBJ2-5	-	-	CATSRWGPQETQYF	TGTGCCACCAGCAGATGGGGACCACAAGAGACCCAGTACTTC
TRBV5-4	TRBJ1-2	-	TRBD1	CASSPVKTQGDYGYTF	TGTGCCAGCAGCCCCGTGAAAACCCAGGGGGACTATGGCTACACCTTC
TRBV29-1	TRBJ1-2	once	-	CSGGPLTNGYGYTF	TGCAGCGGCGGCCCCTTAACGAATGGGTATGGCTACACCTTC
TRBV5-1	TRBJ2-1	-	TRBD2	CASSYSGTSGQQFF	TGCGCCAGCAGCTATTCCGGGACTAGCGGACAGCAGTTCTTC
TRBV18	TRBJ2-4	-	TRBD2	CASFAGGLAKNIQYF	TGTGCCAGCTTCGCGGGGGGCCTAGCCAAAAACATTCAGTACTTC
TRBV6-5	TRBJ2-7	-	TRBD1	CASSNSGTGTHGQYF	TGTGCCAGCAGTAACTCCGGGACAGGGACTCACGGACAGTACTTC
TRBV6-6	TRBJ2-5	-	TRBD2	CASSPPRGGLETQYF	TGTGCCAGCAGTCCGCCCCGGGGGGGCCTAGAGACCCAGTACTTC
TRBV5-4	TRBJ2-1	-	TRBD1	CASSLHPTGQGANEQFF	TGTGCCAGCAGCTTGCACCCGACGGGACAGGGAGCAAATGAGCAGTTCTTC
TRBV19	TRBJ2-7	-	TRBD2	CASKPNGGFSYEQYF	TGTGCCAGTAAGCCCAACGGGGGGTTCTCCTACGAGCAGTACTTC
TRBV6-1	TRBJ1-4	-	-	CATTVGFDEKLFF	TGTGCCACCACGGTAGGGTTTGACGAAAAACTGTTTTTT
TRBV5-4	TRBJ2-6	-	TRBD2	CASSLLVTSSSGANVLTF	TGTGCCAGCAGCTTGCTTGTGACTAGCTCATCTGGGGCCAACGTCCTGACTTTC
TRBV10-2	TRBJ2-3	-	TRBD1	CASWAWDRFPDTQYF	TGCGCCAGCTGGGCATGGGACAGGTTCCCAGATACGCAGTATTTT
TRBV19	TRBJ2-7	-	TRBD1	CASSIGGQGSYEQYF	TGTGCCAGTAGTATAGGGGGACAGGGCTCCTACGAGCAGTACTTC
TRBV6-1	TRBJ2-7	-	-	CASGGYSYEQYF	TGTGCCAGCGGGGGATACAGCTACGAGCAATACTTC
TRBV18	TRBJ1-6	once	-	CASSPRDGAPYNSPLHF	TGTGCCAGCTCACCACGGGACGGAGCTCCCTATAATTCACCCCTCCACTTT
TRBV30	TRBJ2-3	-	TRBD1	CAWSPLGGGGTDTQYF	TGTGCCTGGAGTCCCCTAGGGGGCGGCGGCACAGATACGCAGTATTTT
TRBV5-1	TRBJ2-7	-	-	CASSLVLGSYEQYF	TGCGCCAGCAGCTTGGTATTAGGCTCCTACGAGCAGTACTTC
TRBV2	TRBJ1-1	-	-	CASTSGMNTEAFF	TGTGCCAGCACGTCGGGAATGAACACTGAAGCTTTCTTT
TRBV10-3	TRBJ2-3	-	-	CAIARTENTDTQYF	TGTGCCATCGCCAGGACCGAGAACACAGATACGCAGTATTTT
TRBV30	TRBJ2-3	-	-	CAWSGRTDTQYF	TGTGCCTGGAGTGGCAGGACAGATACGCAGTATTTT
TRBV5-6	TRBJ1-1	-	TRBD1	CASSSDRVATEAFF	TGTGCCAGCAGCTCGGACAGGGTGGCCACTGAAGCTTTCTTT
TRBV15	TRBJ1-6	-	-	CATSGDSPLHF	TGTGCCACCAGCGGAGATTCACCCCTCCACTTT
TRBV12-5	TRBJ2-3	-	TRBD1	CASARLNRGLMGTDTQYF	TGTGCTAGTGCCCGGTTGAACAGGGGGCTGATGGGCACAGATACGCAGTATTTT
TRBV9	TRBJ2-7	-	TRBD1	CASSVRGTEAYEQYF	TGTGCCAGCAGCGTGAGAGGGACAGAAGCCTACGAGCAGTACTTC
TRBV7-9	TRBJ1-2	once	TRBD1	CASSSSGFTGGSAYGYTF	TGTGCCAGCAGCTCTTCCGGTTTCACAGGGGGCTCTGCGTATGGCTACACCTTC
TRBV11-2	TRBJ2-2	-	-	CASSLPVNTGELFF	TGTGCCAGCAGCTTACCCGTGAACACCGGGGAGCTGTTTTTT
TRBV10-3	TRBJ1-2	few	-	CAISESGAAGYTF	TGTGCCATCAGTGAGTCTGGAGCGGCTGGCTACACCTTC
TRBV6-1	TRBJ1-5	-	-	CASSEVSGRSNQPQHF	TGTGCCAGCAGTGAAGTCTCGGGTAGGTCTAATCAGCCCCAGCATTTT
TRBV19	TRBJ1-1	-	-	CASSLSPPDTEAFF	TGTGCCAGTAGTCTCTCACCCCCGGACACTGAAGCTTTCTTT
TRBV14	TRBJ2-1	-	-	CASSQVGGRPYNEQFF	TGTGCCAGCAGCCAAGTTGGTGGCAGGCCGTACAATGAGCAGTTCTTC
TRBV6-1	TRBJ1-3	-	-	CASSENRAGKGNTIYF	TGTGCCAGCAGTGAAAACAGGGCCGGTAAAGGAAACACCATATATTTT
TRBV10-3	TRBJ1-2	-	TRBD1	CAISGLDRGNYGYTF	TGTGCCATCAGTGGCCTCGACAGGGGTAACTATGGCTACACCTTC
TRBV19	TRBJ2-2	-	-	CASSMRLSGELFF	TGTGCCAGTAGTATGCGACTTTCCGGGGAGCTGTTTTTT
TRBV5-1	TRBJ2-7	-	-	CASSLGVGLPAYEQYF	TGCGCCAGCAGCTTGGGGGTCGGCCTCCCGGCCTACGAGCAGTACTTC
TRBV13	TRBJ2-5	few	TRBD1	CASSRGPGQAQETQYF	TGTGCCAGCAGCCGAGGTCCGGGACAGGCCCAAGAGACCCAGTACTTC
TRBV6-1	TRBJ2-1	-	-	CASSELWGAGIYNEQFF	TGTGCCAGCAGTGAATTATGGGGGGCCGGGATTTACAATGAGCAGTTCTTC
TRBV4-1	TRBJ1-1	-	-	CASSQDAPPGTEAFF	TGCGCCAGCAGCCAAGATGCGCCCCCAGGGACTGAAGCTTTCTTT
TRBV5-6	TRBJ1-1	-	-	CASSLGDRFNTEAFF	TGTGCCAGCAGCTTGGGAGACAGGTTTAACACTGAAGCTTTCTTT
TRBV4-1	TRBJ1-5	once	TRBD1	CASSPTGARNQPQHF	TGCGCCAGCAGCCCGACAGGGGCCCGCAATCAGCCCCAGCATTTT
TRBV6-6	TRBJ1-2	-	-	CASSNSPRYGYTF	TGTGCCAGCAGCAACTCTCCCCGCTATGGCTACACCTTC